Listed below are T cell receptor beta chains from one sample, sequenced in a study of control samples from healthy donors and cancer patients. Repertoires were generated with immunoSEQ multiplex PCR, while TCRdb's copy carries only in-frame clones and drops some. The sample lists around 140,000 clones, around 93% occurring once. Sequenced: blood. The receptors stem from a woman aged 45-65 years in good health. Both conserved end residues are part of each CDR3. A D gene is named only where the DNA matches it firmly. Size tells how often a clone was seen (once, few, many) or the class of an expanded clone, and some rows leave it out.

CDR3nt: TGTGCCAGCAGCTCACGGGGGGGCGGATGGGATGAGCAGTTCTTC
CDR3aa: CASSSRGGGWDEQFF
v_gene: TRBV7-2
d_gene: TRBD2
j_gene: TRBJ2-1
abundance: .

CDR3nt: TGTGCCAGCAGCTTGGACCTGAACTCCTACGAGCAGTACTTC
CDR3aa: CASSLDLNSYEQYF
v_gene: TRBV5-4
d_gene: .
j_gene: TRBJ2-7
abundance: .

CDR3nt: TGTGCCAGCAGCCCGGGACTAGCGGGGGGCCACAATGAGCAGTTCTTC
CDR3aa: CASSPGLAGGHNEQFF
v_gene: TRBV3-1/TRBV3-2
d_gene: TRBD2
j_gene: TRBJ2-1
abundance: .

CDR3nt: TGCAGTGCTAGTGAACAGGGGGCCTATGGCTACACCTTC
CDR3aa: CSASEQGAYGYTF
v_gene: TRBV20-1
d_gene: TRBD1
j_gene: TRBJ1-2
abundance: once

CDR3nt: TGTGCCAGTAGTATAGATCGGACAGGGGGCATCTCCTACAATGAGCAGTTCTTC
CDR3aa: CASSIDRTGGISYNEQFF
v_gene: TRBV19
d_gene: TRBD1
j_gene: TRBJ2-1
abundance: .

CDR3nt: TGTGCCAGCTCACCACCGGCGGGGGCCGGGGAAAAACTGTTTTTT
CDR3aa: CASSPPAGAGEKLFF
v_gene: TRBV18
d_gene: .
j_gene: TRBJ1-4
abundance: .

CDR3nt: TGTGCCAGCAGCCAAGCGCCGGGGAGGTTTGATACGCAGTATTTT
CDR3aa: CASSQAPGRFDTQYF
v_gene: TRBV11-2
d_gene: .
j_gene: TRBJ2-3
abundance: once

CDR3nt: TGTGCCAGCAGCTTGACGACGGGGCCCTTATACGAGCAGTACTTC
CDR3aa: CASSLTTGPLYEQYF
v_gene: TRBV5-4
d_gene: .
j_gene: TRBJ2-7
abundance: .

CDR3nt: TGCGCCAGCAGCTTAGAGGTAGCGGGCACTGAAGCTTTCTTT
CDR3aa: CASSLEVAGTEAFF
v_gene: TRBV5-1
d_gene: .
j_gene: TRBJ1-1
abundance: few

CDR3nt: TGTGCCTGGTCCCGGCAGGCCCTGTCGTGGGATGGCTACACCTTC
CDR3aa: CAWSRQALSWDGYTF
v_gene: TRBV30
d_gene: .
j_gene: TRBJ1-2
abundance: .

CDR3nt: TGTGCCAGCAGCTTAGCCCCAGGGGACCAGTACTTC
CDR3aa: CASSLAPGDQYF
v_gene: TRBV7-8
d_gene: .
j_gene: TRBJ2-7
abundance: once

CDR3nt: TGTGCCAGCTCACCAGATCGACAGGGTCCCCTCCACTTT
CDR3aa: CASSPDRQGPLHF
v_gene: TRBV18
d_gene: TRBD1
j_gene: TRBJ1-6
abundance: .

CDR3nt: TGTGCCAGCAGGAGTAATCGGGACAGCTACTATGCAACTAATGAAAAACTGTTTTTT
CDR3aa: CASRSNRDSYYATNEKLFF
v_gene: TRBV28
d_gene: TRBD1
j_gene: TRBJ1-4
abundance: .

CDR3nt: TGTGCCAGCAGTTCCGGGACAGGCTTCACAGATACGCAGTATTTT
CDR3aa: CASSSGTGFTDTQYF
v_gene: TRBV11-3
d_gene: TRBD1
j_gene: TRBJ2-3
abundance: .

CDR3nt: TGTGCCAGCTCACCCCGACAGGAGTCTAATGAAAAACTGTTTTTT
CDR3aa: CASSPRQESNEKLFF
v_gene: TRBV18
d_gene: .
j_gene: TRBJ1-4
abundance: once

CDR3nt: TGTGCCAGCAGATCAGTTAATTCACCCCTCCACTTT
CDR3aa: CASRSVNSPLHF
v_gene: TRBV27
d_gene: .
j_gene: TRBJ1-6
abundance: .

CDR3nt: TGTGCCAGCAATGTCGCGGGGGGGAGGAACACCGGGGAGCTGTTTTTT
CDR3aa: CASNVAGGRNTGELFF
v_gene: TRBV2
d_gene: TRBD2
j_gene: TRBJ2-2
abundance: .

CDR3nt: TGTGCCAGCAGCTTAGGAGTGGGGGGGGTCGAGACCCAGTACTTC
CDR3aa: CASSLGVGGVETQYF
v_gene: TRBV11-2
d_gene: TRBD2
j_gene: TRBJ2-5
abundance: .

CDR3nt: TGCGCCAGCACGGGCGGGAGACTTTGGGAGCAGTTCTTC
CDR3aa: CASTGGRLWEQFF
v_gene: TRBV5-1
d_gene: TRBD2
j_gene: TRBJ2-1
abundance: .

CDR3nt: TGTGCCAGCAGTTTCTCCGGCGGGGGCTACACCTTC
CDR3aa: CASSFSGGGYTF
v_gene: TRBV28
d_gene: .
j_gene: TRBJ1-2
abundance: .

CDR3nt: TGTGCCAGCAGTATCGCAGGGTGGACTGAAGCTTTCTTT
CDR3aa: CASSIAGWTEAFF
v_gene: TRBV27
d_gene: .
j_gene: TRBJ1-1
abundance: once

CDR3nt: TGCGCCAGCAGCTTGGAGAGTGCGAACACTGAAGCTTTCTTT
CDR3aa: CASSLESANTEAFF
v_gene: TRBV5-1
d_gene: .
j_gene: TRBJ1-1
abundance: .

CDR3nt: TGTGCCAGCAGCCAGCAGCCCGGGACAGCTTCTGGGGCCAACGTCCTGACTTTC
CDR3aa: CASSQQPGTASGANVLTF
v_gene: TRBV3-1/TRBV3-2
d_gene: TRBD1
j_gene: TRBJ2-6
abundance: few

CDR3nt: TGTGCCAGCAGTCCCGTCTCTAGCGGGAGGGAGACCCAGTACTTC
CDR3aa: CASSPVSSGRETQYF
v_gene: TRBV28
d_gene: TRBD2
j_gene: TRBJ2-5
abundance: .

CDR3nt: TGCAGCGTTGCCGGACAGGGAGTTTTTGGCGAGCAGTACTTC
CDR3aa: CSVAGQGVFGEQYF
v_gene: TRBV29-1
d_gene: TRBD1
j_gene: TRBJ2-7
abundance: .

CDR3nt: TGTGCCAGCAGCCCCCTAGGTTACACTGAAGCTTTCTTT
CDR3aa: CASSPLGYTEAFF
v_gene: TRBV6-5
d_gene: .
j_gene: TRBJ1-1
abundance: once

CDR3nt: TGTGCCAGCAGCTTGACAGGGATATACTATGGCTACACCTTC
CDR3aa: CASSLTGIYYGYTF
v_gene: TRBV7-8
d_gene: TRBD1
j_gene: TRBJ1-2
abundance: .

CDR3nt: TGCAGTGCTAGCCCGGTGGTCGGCTACACCTTC
CDR3aa: CSASPVVGYTF
v_gene: TRBV20-1
d_gene: .
j_gene: TRBJ1-2
abundance: .

CDR3nt: TGTGCCATCAGTGACCGGGGACAGGGTAGTAACACCGGGGAGCTGTTTTTT
CDR3aa: CAISDRGQGSNTGELFF
v_gene: TRBV10-3
d_gene: TRBD1
j_gene: TRBJ2-2
abundance: .

CDR3nt: TGTGCCAGCAGCTTCTTTCTAGCGGGGAGCGTCACCGGGGAGCTGTTTTTT
CDR3aa: CASSFFLAGSVTGELFF
v_gene: TRBV5-8
d_gene: TRBD2
j_gene: TRBJ2-2
abundance: .

CDR3nt: TGTGCCAGCAGTTGGGGGACATCTGAAGCTTTCTTT
CDR3aa: CASSWGTSEAFF
v_gene: TRBV12-3/TRBV12-4
d_gene: .
j_gene: TRBJ1-1
abundance: .

CDR3nt: TGTGCCAGCAGCACCCCAGGACGGGCCCGAGAGTTC
CDR3aa: CASSTPGRAREF
v_gene: TRBV11-2
d_gene: .
j_gene: TRBJ2-7
abundance: .

CDR3nt: TGTGCCAGCAGTGCGCTAGCGGGGACCACAATCCAGACCCAGTACTTC
CDR3aa: CASSALAGTTIQTQYF
v_gene: TRBV6-1
d_gene: TRBD2
j_gene: TRBJ2-5
abundance: .

CDR3nt: TGTGCCAGCAGCTACGAACAGCTCTCTGGAAACACCATATATTTT
CDR3aa: CASSYEQLSGNTIYF
v_gene: TRBV3-1/TRBV3-2
d_gene: .
j_gene: TRBJ1-3
abundance: .

CDR3nt: TGTGCCAGTAGTAGGCTAGCGGGGGGACTATACAATGAGCAGTTCTTC
CDR3aa: CASSRLAGGLYNEQFF
v_gene: TRBV19
d_gene: TRBD2
j_gene: TRBJ2-1
abundance: .

CDR3nt: TGCGCCAGCAGCCACCCAGGGGTTGGTGGCTACACCTTC
CDR3aa: CASSHPGVGGYTF
v_gene: TRBV4-1
d_gene: .
j_gene: TRBJ1-2
abundance: .

CDR3nt: TGCGCCAGCAGCTTGGGGGTGATCTACGAGCAGTACTTC
CDR3aa: CASSLGVIYEQYF
v_gene: TRBV5-1
d_gene: .
j_gene: TRBJ2-7
abundance: .

CDR3nt: TGCGCCAGCAGCTCGGACATTTTAGGGCAGGGAATTTCACCCCTCCACTTT
CDR3aa: CASSSDILGQGISPLHF
v_gene: TRBV5-1
d_gene: .
j_gene: TRBJ1-6
abundance: .